This T cell receptor (beta chain) was documented in a study of blood T cell repertoires in COVID-19 (dated by TCRdb to the early 2020s). Study-wide context: Collaborator samples came from the United States, Italy and Spain and covered acute and convalescent phases of COVID-19. The material from the prospective study consisted of cDNA or gDNA derived from T cells, B-cell-depleted T cells, or PBMCs. The dataset comprised deeply sampled blood TCRbeta repertoires from subjects exposed to, actively infected with, or recovered from COVID-19. The repertoires were released in a freely available public database meant as a resource for research on the immune response to SARS-CoV-2. Samples were obtained from the ongoing ImmuneRACE study (first 160 participants) and from approximately 1,200 subjects provided by 6 global collaborators. Sample metadata almost always included a de-identified subject ID, COVID-19 status, age in years and sex. Where HLA class I and class II types were available, the types were taken from metadata supplied by the sample provider, not from assay-based typing.

The immunoSEQ Assay, a bias-controlled multiplex PCR, was used to amplify TCRbeta CDR3 regions from genomic DNA. In the authors' own workflow: Within the assay, amplification of reference gene primers was used to estimate how many nucleated cells each sample contained. To quantify the absolute abundance of each unique TCRbeta CDR3 rearrangement, sequence reads were collapsed and filtered. For each sample, productive Simpson clonality was calculated by taking the square root of Simpson's diversity index across productive rearrangements. TCRdb retrieved this table from immuneACCESS and kept in-frame rearrangements only. Not all clones are present; in checked studies, unresolved V genes account for under half, and no reason is known for the remainder. Clonal size and the V and J genes are those of that table, whereas D and trimming came from the DNA. Across this sample there are roughly 43,000 clones, with roughly 89% seen only once. The top ten hold 2.5% to 3% of the sample.

Points the paper makes about the study in general: The amount of clinical and demographic metadata varied by source and participant and was provided uncurated.

Comments on this clone: Its cognate antigen has yet to be identified. Base qualities are not at hand, and no much larger clone is one base apart.

Collaborating institutions collected whole blood in K2EDTA tubes following their own protocols. For TCRbeta analysis, collaborators shipped samples in one of three forms: frozen whole blood, isolated PBMCs, or DNA extracted from either of those sample types. Sequences were obtained from peripheral blood. The clonotype comes from a man aged 45-65 years with active COVID-19.

The CDR3 here reads CASSLAGTGGKSPLHF. The DNA is as follows: TGTGCCAGCAGCTTAGCTGGGACAGGGGGCAAGTCACCCCTCCACTTT. The sequence links TRBV7-9 to TRBJ1-6; 12 of the junction bases match TRBD1. Including the terminal cysteine and phenylalanine, the CDR3 comprises 16 residues. The only DNA kept is the CDR3, 48 bases in frame from the first base. Ends trimmed: V by 0 bases, J by 10 bases; bases unmatched to a gene: 4. CDR1 and CDR2 were assigned from the germline V gene (reference sequence) as SEHNR and FQNEAQ.